This T cell receptor beta chain was sequenced during a study of blood T cell repertoires in COVID-19. Overall study: Collection of acute and convalescent COVID-19 samples took place in the United States, Italy and Spain.

Germline CDR1 and CDR2: GTSNPN and SVGIG (reference sequence). The CDR3 spans 13 residues. V was pared by 0 bases and J by 4 bases, with 8 bases between. Some clones are missing from TCRdb's copy, which holds only in-frame ones; the method was immunoSEQ multiplex PCR. This table has approximately 98,000 clones, about three quarters appearing once. The clonotype originates from a woman in her thirties or forties with acute or convalescent COVID-19. J is TRBJ2-3 and V is TRBV30, with D unresolved. The sample was peripheral blood. This CDR3 is CAWSVLLADTQYF. Here the CDR3 DNA reads TGTGCCTGGAGTGTACTTTTAGCAGATACGCAGTATTTT.